The present T cell receptor (beta chain) was sequenced within a study of cytomegalovirus exposure and HLA in healthy donors. Study background: Earlier sequencing of some 190 million T cells yielded fewer than 140 million unique TCR beta sequences.

The PCR made use of 60 Vbeta and 13 Jbeta primers. Using immunoSEQ multiplex PCR, the repertoire was profiled, and TCRdb retains in-frame clones only, with some absent. The sample consists of 150,000 to 200,000 clones, approximately 80% of them appearing once. CDR3 length: 11 amino acids. Germline values: CDR1 MNHNS, CDR2 SASEGT. Trimming left V 5 bases short and J 5 bases short, with 6 bases between. General study results and limits: Reportedly, fewer N-insertions than the roughly 690-donor mean appeared in an Asian-associated ancestry cluster in a later analysis. Among the sequence variants, a highly shared cluster was likely an artifact of sequencing. The authors later found TCR association rates varying by HLA locus, with DRB1 most and HLA-C fewest.

This clone was counted a few times. What it binds is unknown. The chain employs TRBV6-1 and TRBJ1-1, with D uncertain. The sample consisted of PBMCs. The receptor comes from a woman between 40 and 50 years old in good health and CMV-seropositive. Here the CDR3 DNA reads TGTGCCAGCAGTCCAGTGACTGAAGCTTTCTTT. This codes for CASSPVTEAFF.